A single sample gave rise to the 22 T cell receptor beta chains below, sequenced in a study of cytomegalovirus exposure and HLA in healthy donors. The PCR ran on 60 Vbeta and 13 Jbeta primers. Only in-frame clones appear in the TCRdb table, and some are missing; sequencing was by immunoSEQ multiplex PCR. This sample has about 130,000 clones, with 55% to 75% found just once. The material sequenced was PBMCs. The receptors come from a human donor in good health.

V and J are TRBV10-3 and TRBJ2-3; no definite D call. With 0 bases removed from V and 5 bases from J, the gap between germline ends came to 6 bases. The germline V gene has CDR1 ENHRY and CDR2 SYGVKD. This CDR3 region has 13 residues. The CDR3 here is CAISESERDTQYF. The CDR3 DNA sequence: TGTGCCATCAGTGAGTCGGAGAGAGATACGCAGTATTTT.

The chain recombines TRBV11-1 with TRBJ2-5; 9 nucleotides agree with TRBD1. The J call may be faulty, since TRBJ2-7 better matches the DNA end. The CDR3 loop spans 14 amino acids. The germline V gene encodes CDR1 SGHAT and CDR2 FQDESV (reference sequence). Here the CDR3 reads CASSLTDRGVEQYF. CDR3 DNA sequence: TGTGCCAGCAGCTTAACGGACAGGGGTGTCGAGCAGTACTTC.

J is TRBJ2-1 and V is TRBV6-5; tentatively, D is TRBD1 (5 bases). V lost 7 bases to trimming and J lost 6 bases, with 13 bases between them. The V gene's germline CDR1 is MNHEY and CDR2 SVGAGI. This CDR3 is built from 13 residues. CDR3 in amino acids: CASKKNQGNEQFF. The CDR3 bases are TGTGCCAGCAAAAAAAATCAGGGCAATGAGCAGTTCTTC.

The chain carries TRBV5-4 and TRBJ2-1; 9 bases align to TRBD2. The J segment lost 0 bases and the V segment lost 4 bases, leaving 11 bases of the junction unmatched. This CDR3 spans 18 amino acids. Germline values: CDR1 SGHNT, CDR2 YYREEE (reference sequence). Here the CDR3 DNA reads TGTGCCAGCAGCCGGGGGGGGAGCGGGGGGCTCTCCTACAATGAGCAGTTCTTC. Protein product: CASSRGGSGGLSYNEQFF.

This clone was picked up one time. The chain is built from TRBV19 and TRBJ1-1; the match to TRBD1 covers 11 bases. V shed 4 bases, J shed 4 bases, and the junction held 5 bases outside the gene matches. The CDR3 is 15 amino acids. Germline V gene sequence: CDR1 LNHDA, CDR2 SQIVND (reference sequence). The CDR3 nucleotides read TGTGCCAGTAGTACGGGACAGGGGGGGTCCACTGAAGCTTTCTTT. Residues: CASSTGQGGSTEAFF.

For this clone: This sample also contains other DNA sequences that code for the same CDR3. The V gene is TRBV5-1, the J gene TRBJ2-7, with 8 bases lining up with TRBD1. Unmatched junction bases numbered 10, after V lost 3 bases and J lost 2 bases. This CDR3 is 16 amino acids long. The germline V gene encodes CDR1 SGHRS and CDR2 YFSETQ. The CDR3 sequence: CASSSALTGDTYEQYF. The CDR3 DNA reads TGCGCCAGCAGCTCAGCCCTGACAGGGGACACCTACGAGCAGTACTTC.

The chain couples TRBV2 to TRBJ1-3; D may be TRBD1 (5 bases). This CDR3 has 14 residues. CDR1 and CDR2 from the germline V gene are SNHLY and FYNNEI. The germline V and J ends were trimmed by 6 bases and 4 bases, with 13 bases remaining between them. The CDR3 region is CASRIGTTGNTIYF. CDR3 bases: TGTGCCAGCAGGATAGGGACTACCGGAAACACCATATATTTT.

This clone showed up just a few times. This sequence joins TRBV28 and TRBJ1-2, with unresolved D. CDR1 is MDHEN and CDR2 is SYDVKM in the germline V gene. The CDR3 consists of 14 residues. Trimming shortened V by 10 bases and J by 4 bases, and 19 bases separated the two germline ends. The CDR3 DNA is TGTGCCACCGATCCCCCCCCTGGCTCCTATGGCTACACCTTC. It encodes CATDPPPGSYGYTF.

This chain uses TRBV4-2 with TRBJ2-3; D might be TRBD2 (6 bases). V was cut by 3 bases and J by 1 base, with 11 bases left in between. The CDR3 totals 15 residues. Germline CDR1 is LGHNA and CDR2 is YNFKEQ. CDR3 in DNA: TGTGCCAGCAGCCAGGATGGGACTGGCACAGATACGCAGTATTTT. Its protein is CASSQDGTGTDTQYF.

CDR3 in DNA: TGTGCCAGCAGCCCCCTCCGCGGCTCCTACGAGCAGTACTTC. It yields the protein CASSPLRGSYEQYF. The genes are TRBV5-5 and TRBJ2-7, with D unclear. From germline, CDR1 is SGHKS and CDR2 YYEKEE (reference sequence). V was clipped by 4 bases and J by 0 bases, with 11 bases between them. The CDR3 contains 14 residues.

This clone turned up a few times. This sequence joins TRBV2 and TRBJ2-1, with TRBD2 matching 8 bases. CDR3 length: 15 amino acids. The trim removed 3 bases at V and 4 bases at J, leaving 5 bases unmatched. The germline V gene encodes CDR1 SNHLY and CDR2 FYNNEI. The CDR3: CASSDMLAGYNEQFF. As DNA, the CDR3 is TGTGCCAGCAGTGATATGTTAGCGGGGTACAATGAGCAGTTCTTC.

J is TRBJ2-5 and V is TRBV2; 7 bases are shared with TRBD2. This CDR3 is built from 10 residues. Germline V CDR1 and CDR2: SNHLY, FYNNEI. CDR3 in DNA: TGTGCGGGGGGGCAAGAGACCCAGTACTTC. Encoded protein: CAGGQETQYF.

The chain is built from TRBV7-2 and TRBJ2-7; D is unresolved. Germline values: CDR1 SGHTA, CDR2 FQGNSA. The CDR3 spans 11 residues. Deletions cut 10 bases from V and 7 bases from J, with 14 bases between. Here the CDR3 reads CATWSGWEQYF. The CDR3, as DNA: TGTGCCACCTGGAGTGGGTGGGAGCAGTACTTC.

The sample holds a few counts of this clone. J is TRBJ2-7 and V is TRBV6-1; 12 bases are a match to TRBD2. Looked up from germline, CDR1 is MNHNS and CDR2 is SASEGT. The CDR3 is 15 residues long. The trim removed 8 bases at V and 7 bases at J, leaving 12 bases unmatched. The DNA for the CDR3 is TGTGCCAGCCGGGAAGAGCCGGGACTAGCGGGTGAGCAGTACTTC. Amino acid sequence: CASREEPGLAGEQYF.

This chain connects TRBV28 to TRBJ2-7; 8 bases fit TRBD2. Trimming at V came to 4 bases and at J to 7 bases, leaving 15 bases not matched to a gene. Looked up from germline, CDR1 is MDHEN and CDR2 is SYDVKM. CDR3 size: 16 residues. CDR3: CASSSAGQRGQVEQYF. CDR3 DNA sequence: TGTGCCAGCAGTTCTGCAGGCCAGCGGGGGCAGGTTGAGCAGTACTTC.

In this sample, this clone turned up a few times. The rearrangement joins TRBV7-3 to TRBJ2-3; 9 bases match TRBD2. CDR3 length equals 15 residues. CDR1 SGHTA and CDR2 FQGTGA come from the germline V gene. V gave up 4 bases and J gave up 6 bases; unmatched junction bases: 8. The DNA of the CDR3 is TGTGCCAGCAGCTGGAGGGCGGGGGGGCCGGATACGCAGTATTTT. Its protein product is CASSWRAGGPDTQYF.

The chain links TRBV5-4 to TRBJ2-7; 10 bases align to TRBD2. Germline assignment: CDR1 SGHNT and CDR2 YYREEE (reference sequence). The CDR3 extends over 16 amino acids. With 4 bases clipped from V and 0 bases from J, the junction kept 7 bases outside the gene matches. For the CDR3, the DNA is TGTGCCAGCAGCCCGGGACTAGCGAAGTACTCCTACGAGCAGTACTTC. Its translation is CASSPGLAKYSYEQYF.

The genes are TRBV5-1 and TRBJ2-2, with D uncertain. Between the trimmed V and J ends, which lost 4 bases and 4 bases, there was a span of 14 bases. From germline, CDR1 is SGHRS and CDR2 YFSETQ. The CDR3 runs 15 residues. The CDR3 loop is CASSPTAALTGELFF. The CDR3 DNA reads TGCGCCAGCAGCCCGACTGCCGCCCTCACCGGGGAGCTGTTTTTT.

The chain has TRBV9 and TRBJ2-3; tentatively, D is TRBD2 (6 bases). Germline V CDR1 and CDR2: SGDLS, YYNGEE. This CDR3 is built from 17 residues. V lost 0 bases and J lost 0, with 14 bases in between. The DNA of the CDR3 is TGTGCCAGCAGCGTAGATCTTAGCGGCCCTAGCACAGATACGCAGTATTTT. It specifies CASSVDLSGPSTDTQYF.

The chain recombines TRBV11-2 with TRBJ1-2, with unresolved D. CDR1 and CDR2 (germline): SGHAT, FQNNGV. Trimming took off 4 bases at V and 3 bases at J, with 6 bases between the two ends. The CDR3 runs 12 residues. The CDR3 loop is CASSSEHYGYTF. Written as DNA, the CDR3 is TGTGCCAGCAGCTCGGAGCACTATGGCTACACCTTC.

This chain uses TRBV29-1 with TRBJ1-2; tentative D call: TRBD1 (5 bases). V was clipped by 6 bases and J by 2 bases, with 7 bases between them. The CDR3 runs 11 residues. The germline V gene has CDR1 SQVTM and CDR2 ANQGSEA. Here the CDR3 reads CSVGQNYGYTF. In DNA, the CDR3 is TGCAGCGTCGGACAAAACTATGGCTACACCTTC. The full variable domain, its missing parts supplied by reference TRBV29-1 and TRBJ1-2, is SAVISQKPSRDICQRGTSLTIQCQVDSQVTMMFWYRQQPGQSLTLIATANQGSEATYESGFVIDKFPISRPNLTFSTLTVSNMSPEDSSIYLCSVGQNYGYTFGSGTRLTVV.

The chain is built from TRBV7-3 and TRBJ2-3, with TRBD2 matching 10 bases. The trim removed 5 bases at V and 1 base at J, leaving 0 bases unmatched. This CDR3 spans 14 amino acids. Per germline, CDR1 SGHTA and CDR2 FQGTGA. CDR3 nucleotides: TGTGCCAGCAGCCTAGCGGGGGGCACAGATACGCAGTATTTT. Its translation: CASSLAGGTDTQYF.